The T cell receptor beta chain under discussion was sequenced for a study of blood T cell repertoires in COVID-19. For the study at large: The samples span acute and convalescent COVID-19 from the United States, Italy and Spain. T cells, B-cell-depleted T cells, or PBMCs provided the cDNA or gDNA that served as material.

Original methodology: Estimates of nucleated cell counts were drawn from the amplification of reference gene primers. Some clones are missing from TCRdb's copy, which holds only in-frame ones; the method was immunoSEQ multiplex PCR. The D gene and trimming were derived from the DNA, and the V and J assignments and clone size from that table. This repertoire shows approximately 250,000 clones, approximately 80% found once; its top ten account for 7.4%. This CDR3 has 17 residues. Trimming removed 10 bases from V and 1 base from J; junction bases left unmatched: 15. Germline V gene data show CDR1 as LNHDA and CDR2 as SQIVND (reference sequence).

This sequence joins TRBV19 and TRBJ2-4; TRBD1 matches 8 bases. Specimen: peripheral blood. The clonotype was recovered from a woman between 50 and 59 years old with acute or convalescent COVID-19. The CDR3 nucleotides are TGTGCCACCCTTGGGGCAGGGGGCGATTGGGCCAAAAACATTCAGTACTTC. It is translated as CATLGAGGDWAKNIQYF.